The 8 T cell receptor beta chains listed next were all sequenced from one sample in a study of Ad26.COV2.S vaccination and SARS-CoV-2 variants. Treatment here: roughly 19 received Ad26.COV2.S at low or high dose, single or two shots; 5 received placebo; per-sample allocation not given. Collection of the samples took place on day 63 after the first injection of vaccine or placebo. Assay: immunoSEQ multiplex PCR; the TCRdb copy retains only in-frame clones and omits some. The repertoire includes roughly 400,000 clones, about 90% of them detected once, and more than 3.5% sits in the top ten. The source was peripheral blood, collected in a trial of Ad26.COV2.S vaccine versus placebo. The receptors come from a person aged 18 to 65 who received the Ad26.COV2.S COVID-19 vaccine or a placebo.

The CDR3 sequence: CASSPSGGPLTEAFF. In DNA form, the CDR3 reads TGTGCCAGCAGCCCAAGCGGGGGTCCGTTGACTGAAGCTTTCTTT. The gene calls are TRBV7-9 and TRBJ1-1; tentative D call: TRBD1 (5 bases). Germline CDR1 and CDR2: SEHNR and FQNEAQ (reference sequence). V was trimmed by 5 bases and J by 5 bases, leaving 18 bases between them. The length of the CDR3 is 15 residues.

CDR3 amino acids: CASSLGQGWQPQHF. In DNA, the CDR3 is TGTGCCAGCAGCTTGGGACAGGGTTGGCAGCCCCAGCATTTT. This sequence joins TRBV5-5 and TRBJ1-5, with 7 positions matching TRBD1. Germline V gives CDR1 SGHKS, CDR2 YYEKEE (reference sequence). This CDR3 spans 14 amino acids. V lost 0 bases to trimming and J lost 7 bases; unmatched junction nucleotides: 4.

V usage is TRBV3-1 (or the pseudogene TRBV3-2) and J usage is TRBJ2-5, with TRBD2 matching over 9 bases. This CDR3 is built from 16 residues. V was clipped by 0 bases and J by 5 bases; unmatched bases: 7. Germline CDR1 and CDR2: LGHDT and YNNKEL (reference sequence). The CDR3 reads CASSQEASGKAETQYF. CDR3 nucleotide sequence: TGTGCCAGCAGCCAAGAGGCTAGCGGGAAGGCGGAGACCCAGTACTTC.

A single count supports this clone. The rearrangement links TRBV10-3 to TRBJ2-1; 15 nucleotides match TRBD2. This CDR3 contains 18 residues. After removal of 4 bases from V and 0 bases from J, the junction contained 4 bases not matched to a gene. CDR1 is ENHRY, CDR2 SYGVKD, per germline. The CDR3 here is CAISAGLAGGPSYNEQFF. CDR3 nucleotide sequence: TGTGCCATCAGTGCAGGACTAGCGGGAGGGCCCTCCTACAATGAGCAGTTCTTC.

This chain joins TRBV11-2 and TRBJ2-7; D is unclear. Germline loops: CDR1 SGHAT, CDR2 FQNNGV. The CDR3 contains 13 residues. Trimming pared 6 bases from V and 5 bases from J, leaving 14 bases between. As DNA, the CDR3 is TGTGCCAGCAGTTTGCGATTTGTCCACGAGCAGTACTTC. The encoded protein is CASSLRFVHEQYF.

The V gene is TRBV28, the J gene TRBJ2-5; 9 bases map to TRBD2. Germline V CDR1 and CDR2: MDHEN, SYDVKM. This CDR3 comprises 14 residues. Trimming at V came to 10 bases and at J to 2 bases, leaving 8 bases not matched to a gene. The DNA of the CDR3 is TGTGCCACCGAAGGACTAGCGAGACAAGAGACCCAGTACTTC. Protein: CATEGLARQETQYF. The whole variable domain, filled in from reference TRBV28 and TRBJ2-5, reads DVKVTQSSRYLVKRTGEKVFLECVQDMDHENMFWYRQDPGLGLRLIYFSYDVKMKEKGDIPEGYSVSREKKERFSLILESASTNQTSMYLCATEGLARQETQYFGPGTRLLVL.

The chain is built from TRBV4-1 and TRBJ2-2; D assignment may be TRBD1 or TRBD2 (5 bases each). The germline V gene has CDR1 MGHRA and CDR2 YSYEKL. V gave up 4 bases and J gave up 6 bases, with 9 bases separating them. The CDR3 spans 13 residues. The DNA of the CDR3 is TGCGCCAGCAGCCCCACGGGGCCCGGGGAGCTGTTTTTT. Translating gives CASSPTGPGELFF.

This chain connects TRBV13 to TRBJ2-6; 10 bases line up with TRBD2. Germline V gene data show CDR1 as PRHDT and CDR2 as FYEKMQ (reference sequence). After removal of 3 bases from V and 2 bases from J, the junction contained 1 base not matched to a gene. The CDR3 has 16 residues. CDR3 region: CASSFLAGAGANVLTF. The CDR3, as DNA: TGTGCCAGCAGCTTCCTAGCGGGAGCTGGGGCCAACGTCCTGACTTTC. Full variable domain (outside the CDR3, taken from reference TRBV13 and TRBJ2-6): AAGVIQSPRHLIKEKRETATLKCYPIPRHDTVYWYQQGPGQDPQFLISFYEKMQSDKGSIPDRFSAQQFSDYHSELNMSSLELGDSALYFCASSFLAGAGANVLTFGAGSRLTVL.